This T cell receptor (beta chain) was identified in a study of T-cell reconstitution after alpha-beta-depleted transplantation in children. Study-level results: The high TCRbeta diversity at day 60 in some patients came from surviving recipient T cells and thymic progenitors. Most T-cell counts and diversity one year after the transplant came from T cells that were newly produced.

The CDR3 spans 13 residues. V lost 5 bases to trimming and J lost 5 bases, with 9 bases between them. At least ten counts were recorded for this clonotype. The antigen is unknown. Unique molecular identifiers were built into the TCRbeta library. TCRdb recomputed calls from the PCR reads with MiXCR, one row per CDR3 protein. This sample has approximately 650,000 distinct CDR3 sequences, with around 12% found just once. The TCR originated in a girl aged 2 to 9 with congenital amegakaryocytic thrombocytopenia, due to receive a stem cell transplant. V gene TRBV12-3 or TRBV12-4 combines with J gene TRBJ2-2, with TRBD2 as a possible D gene (6 bases). Sequenced here: PBMCs, sampled before TCRalphabeta/CD19-depleted stem cell transplant. CDR3 sequence: CASSMGRTGELFF. The CDR3 DNA reads as TGTGCCAGCAGTATGGGGAGGACCGGGGAGCTGTTTTTT.